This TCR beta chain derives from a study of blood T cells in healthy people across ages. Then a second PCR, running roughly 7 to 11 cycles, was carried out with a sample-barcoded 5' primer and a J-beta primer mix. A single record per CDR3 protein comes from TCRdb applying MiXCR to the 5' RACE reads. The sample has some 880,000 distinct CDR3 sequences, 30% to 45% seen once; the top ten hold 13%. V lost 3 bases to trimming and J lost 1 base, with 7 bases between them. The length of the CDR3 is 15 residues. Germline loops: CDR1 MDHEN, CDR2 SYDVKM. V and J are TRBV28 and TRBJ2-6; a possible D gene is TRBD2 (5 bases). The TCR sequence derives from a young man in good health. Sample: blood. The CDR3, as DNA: TGTGCCAGCAGTTTCCCGGGGTCTGGGGCCAACGTCCTGACTTTC. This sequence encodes CASSFPGSGANVLTF.